Listed below are T cell receptor beta chains from one sample, sequenced in a study of OX40 agonist ivuxolimab in advanced cancers. TCRdb's copy holds only in-frame clones and misses some; the assay was immunoSEQ multiplex PCR. The data show tens of thousands of clones, around 94% seen once. The specimen was CD4+ or CD8+ T cells sorted from blood, collected in a trial of the OX40 agonist ivuxolimab. The receptors originated from an adult with an advanced solid tumor such as melanoma, head and neck, liver or kidney cancer. Each CDR3 is given with its conserved first and last residue. D genes are given only for firm matches. Rows give clone size only sometimes, using once, few, many, or a class for an expanded clone.

clone_size: .; d_call: TRBD2; v_call: TRBV4-1; j_call: TRBJ2-7; cdr3_aa: CASSQGTSGTYEQYF; cdr3_nt: TGCGCCAGCAGCCAAGGGACTAGCGGGACCTACGAGCAGTACTTC
clone_size: .; d_call: .; v_call: TRBV7-6; j_call: TRBJ2-7; cdr3_aa: CASSPQGLTAYEQYF; cdr3_nt: TGTGCCAGCAGCCCCCAGGGCCTTACAGCCTACGAGCAGTACTTC
clone_size: .; d_call: .; v_call: TRBV7-2; j_call: TRBJ1-2; cdr3_aa: CASSPPFPFYGYTF; cdr3_nt: TGTGCCAGCAGCCCCCCCTTCCCCTTTTATGGCTACACCTTC
clone_size: .; d_call: .; v_call: TRBV7-9; j_call: TRBJ1-5; cdr3_aa: CASSRTGSNQPQHF; cdr3_nt: TGTGCCAGCAGCCGAACAGGTAGCAATCAGCCCCAGCATTTT
clone_size: .; d_call: .; v_call: TRBV6-6; j_call: TRBJ1-3; cdr3_aa: CASSYQGGIYF; cdr3_nt: TGTGCCAGCAGTTACCAGGGAGGCATATATTTT
clone_size: .; d_call: .; v_call: TRBV6-5; j_call: TRBJ2-1; cdr3_aa: CASSYGLSNEQFF; cdr3_nt: TGTGCCAGCAGTTACGGGCTCAGCAATGAGCAGTTCTTC
clone_size: .; d_call: TRBD2; v_call: TRBV6-5; j_call: TRBJ2-7; cdr3_aa: CASRGLADYEQYF; cdr3_nt: TGTGCCAGCAGAGGACTAGCGGACTACGAGCAGTACTTC
clone_size: .; d_call: TRBD1; v_call: TRBV10-2; j_call: TRBJ1-1; cdr3_aa: CASFGTGKEVRTQGTEAFF; cdr3_nt: TGCGCCAGCTTTGGGACAGGGAAGGAGGTGAGAACGCAAGGGACTGAAGCTTTCTTT
clone_size: .; d_call: .; v_call: TRBV5-5; j_call: TRBJ1-1; cdr3_aa: CASSLGSGVTEAFF; cdr3_nt: TGTGCCAGCAGCCTGGGATCAGGGGTAACTGAAGCTTTCTTT
clone_size: once; d_call: .; v_call: TRBV30; j_call: TRBJ2-2; cdr3_aa: CAWSGQNTGELFF; cdr3_nt: TGTGCCTGGAGTGGGCAGAACACCGGGGAGCTGTTTTTT
clone_size: .; d_call: .; v_call: TRBV10-1; j_call: TRBJ2-1; cdr3_aa: CASSESGRTYNEQFF; cdr3_nt: TGCGCCAGCAGTGAGTCAGGCAGAACCTACAATGAGCAGTTCTTC
clone_size: .; d_call: .; v_call: TRBV6-5; j_call: TRBJ2-2; cdr3_aa: CASSYTLQGYGGELFF; cdr3_nt: TGTGCCAGCAGTTACACTCTACAGGGTTATGGCGGGGAGCTGTTTTTT
clone_size: .; d_call: .; v_call: TRBV6-5; j_call: TRBJ1-2; cdr3_aa: CASSYETTDGYTF; cdr3_nt: TGTGCCAGCAGTTACGAAACGACCGATGGCTACACCTTC
clone_size: .; d_call: TRBD2; v_call: TRBV6-1; j_call: TRBJ2-7; cdr3_aa: CASSPRGSGRYEQYF; cdr3_nt: TGTGCCAGCAGTCCAAGGGGTAGCGGGAGGTACGAGCAGTACTTC